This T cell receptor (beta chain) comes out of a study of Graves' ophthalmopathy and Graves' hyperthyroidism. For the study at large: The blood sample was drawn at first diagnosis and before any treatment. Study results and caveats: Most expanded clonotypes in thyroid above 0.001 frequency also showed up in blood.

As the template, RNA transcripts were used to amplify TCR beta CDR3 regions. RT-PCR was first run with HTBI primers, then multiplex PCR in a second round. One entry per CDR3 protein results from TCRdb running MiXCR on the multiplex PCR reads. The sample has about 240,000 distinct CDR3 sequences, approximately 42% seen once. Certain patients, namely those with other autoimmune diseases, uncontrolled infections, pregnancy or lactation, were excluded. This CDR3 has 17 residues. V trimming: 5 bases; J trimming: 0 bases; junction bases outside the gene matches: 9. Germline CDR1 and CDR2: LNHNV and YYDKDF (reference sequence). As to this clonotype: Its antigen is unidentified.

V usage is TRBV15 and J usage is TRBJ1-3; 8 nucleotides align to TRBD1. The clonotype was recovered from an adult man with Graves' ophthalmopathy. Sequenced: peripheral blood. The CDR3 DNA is TGTGCCACCAGCGGGCAGGGGGCTCAATACTCTGGAAACACCATATATTTT. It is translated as CATSGQGAQYSGNTIYF.